One and the same sample provided the 28 T cell receptor beta chains below, sequenced in a study of technical replicates of blood from a handful of donors (dated by TCRdb to about 2017). Library prep was done by the immunoSEQ multiplex PCR assay. TCRdb holds this immuneACCESS table with in-frame rearrangements only. Some clones are missing; in checked studies, unresolved V genes explain under half, and the rest has no known cause. Recorded for this sample are approximately 82,000 clones; about 91% of them occurred a single time. About 0.35% of the sample is held by the ten biggest clonotypes. The specimen sequenced was T cells isolated from PBMCs. The receptors stem from a human donor in good health. Some clones in this sample may be carry-over from other donors' samples.

In this sample, this clone turned up once. J is TRBJ1-4 and V is TRBV19; D is undetermined. The germline V and J ends were trimmed by 3 bases and 0 bases, with 8 bases remaining between them. The germline CDR1 and CDR2 sequences are LNHDA and SQIVND (reference sequence). CDR3 length: 15 amino acids. CDR3 protein: CASSIMAATNEKLFF. For the CDR3, the DNA is TGTGCCAGTAGTATTATGGCTGCAACTAATGAAAAACTGTTTTTT.

This clone turned up a few times. V gene TRBV7-9 combines with J gene TRBJ1-1; no definite D call. V was clipped by 4 bases and J by 2 bases, with 5 bases between them. Per germline, CDR1 SEHNR and CDR2 FQNEAQ (reference sequence). CDR3 length equals 12 residues. This chain's CDR3 is CASSSQNTEAFF. The CDR3 DNA reads as TGTGCCAGCAGCTCACAAAACACTGAAGCTTTCTTT.

In nucleotides, the CDR3 is TGTGCCAGCAGACTAAAACTAGCGGCGGAGACCCAGTACTTC. This translates into CASRLKLAAETQYF. This chain connects TRBV27 to TRBJ2-5; TRBD2 matches 8 bases. The CDR3 contains 14 residues. From germline, CDR1 is MNHEY and CDR2 SMNVEV (reference sequence). The junction had 8 bases not matched to a gene; V was cut back by 6 bases and J by 5 bases.

This clone was detected only once. The genes are TRBV27 and TRBJ2-3; TRBD1 is a possible D gene (7 bases). V was shortened by 0 bases and J by 4 bases, with 17 bases between the two germline ends. The germline CDR1 and CDR2 sequences are MNHEY and SMNVEV (reference sequence). This CDR3 is built from 17 residues. The CDR3 protein is CASSLSGGGIRADTQYF. The CDR3 DNA is TGTGCCAGCAGTTTATCTGGAGGGGGCATTAGGGCAGATACGCAGTATTTT.

This clone has just one count. J is TRBJ1-5 and V is TRBV19; D is perhaps TRBD1 (5 bases). Trimming cost V 6 bases and J 7 bases, with 13 bases left between them. The germline V gene has CDR1 LNHDA and CDR2 SQIVND (reference sequence). The CDR3 is made up of 13 amino acids. In DNA, the CDR3 is TGTGCCAGTAGGGGGGGTGGCCGGCAGCCCCAGCATTTT. Amino acids: CASRGGGRQPQHF.

J is TRBJ2-5 and V is TRBV28, with TRBD1 as a possible D gene (6 bases). The V and J ends lost 5 bases and 2 bases respectively, with 15 bases between them. This CDR3 is 15 amino acids long. Germline lookup yields CDR1 MDHEN and CDR2 SYDVKM. The CDR3 here is CASSPDRGGQETQYF. DNA of the CDR3: TGTGCCAGCAGTCCCGACAGAGGGGGTCAAGAGACCCAGTACTTC. Looking up the rest from reference TRBV28 and TRBJ2-5 gives the full variable domain: DVKVTQSSRYLVKRTGEKVFLECVQDMDHENMFWYRQDPGLGLRLIYFSYDVKMKEKGDIPEGYSVSREKKERFSLILESASTNQTSMYLCASSPDRGGQETQYFGPGTRLLVL.

The rearrangement joins TRBV6-4 to TRBJ2-1; 7 bases line up with TRBD1. The junction had 5 bases not matched to a gene; V was cut back by 4 bases and J by 8 bases. The length of the CDR3 is 13 residues. The germline V gene encodes CDR1 MRHNA and CDR2 SNTAGT. In DNA form, the CDR3 reads TGTGCCAGCAGTGTATTTAGGGGGCATGAGCAGTTCTTC. This encodes CASSVFRGHEQFF.

V usage is TRBV6-5 and J usage is TRBJ1-1; unclear D gene. This CDR3 region has 15 residues. V dropped 2 bases and J dropped 5 bases, with 15 bases sitting between them. Germline assignment: CDR1 MNHEY and CDR2 SVGAGI. Here the CDR3 DNA reads TGTGCCAGCAGTTACGCCATTGGGCTACGAACTGAAGCTTTCTTT. Translation: CASSYAIGLRTEAFF.

This chain connects TRBV10-3 to TRBJ1-5; possible D gene TRBD1, 6 bases. CDR1 is ENHRY, CDR2 SYGVKD, per germline. This CDR3 has 14 residues. Trimming took off 6 bases at V and 4 bases at J, with 13 bases between the two ends. CDR3 DNA: TGTGCCATCAGCGAACCGGGACAAAATCAGCCCCAGCATTTT. Translation: CAISEPGQNQPQHF.

In its sample, this clone was seen once. V gene TRBV6-5 combines with J gene TRBJ1-1, with D possibly TRBD1 on 5 matching bases. This CDR3 contains 14 residues. V was pared by 0 bases and J by 10 bases, with 15 bases between. CDR1 is MNHEY and CDR2 is SVGAGI in the germline V gene. CDR3 loop: CASSYSDTPLIAFF. DNA of the CDR3: TGTGCCAGCAGTTACTCGGACACTCCGCTGATAGCTTTCTTT.

The CDR3, as DNA: TGTGCCAGCAGCCACGACAGGGCCGGGGAGCTGTTTTTT. This sequence encodes CASSHDRAGELFF. The J gene is TRBJ2-2, the V gene TRBV7-8, with 7 bases aligning to TRBD1. V lost 5 bases and J lost 6; bases outside the gene matches: 3. The germline gives CDR1 SGHVS, CDR2 FQNEAQ. The length of the CDR3 is 13 residues.

The V gene is TRBV5-1, the J gene TRBJ2-5; TRBD2 matches at 9 bases. Germline V lookup: CDR1 SGHRS, CDR2 YFSETQ. Trimming at V came to 3 bases and at J to 2 bases, leaving 5 bases not matched to a gene. CDR3 size: 15 residues. The CDR3 region has the DNA TGCGCCAGCAGCTACTACAGCGGGGGGCAAGAGACCCAGTACTTC. This codes for CASSYYSGGQETQYF.

The chain joins TRBV11-3 to TRBJ2-7; D may be TRBD1 (5 bases). V lost 5 bases to trimming and J lost 2 bases, with 16 bases between them. The germline V gene has CDR1 SGHNT and CDR2 YENEEA. The length of the CDR3 is 15 residues. This CDR3 reads CASSRLETEAYEQYF. The CDR3 DNA follows: TGTGCCAGCAGCCGACTCGAGACAGAAGCCTACGAGCAGTACTTC.

This rearrangement joins TRBV5-1 to TRBJ1-4; tentatively, D is TRBD1 (6 bases). The V end was cut by 4 bases, the J end by 0 bases, with 13 bases between. The germline gives CDR1 SGHRS, CDR2 YFSETQ. CDR3 length: 16 residues. CDR3 in DNA: TGCGCCAGCAGCGCCTCACAGGGCTCAACTAATGAAAAACTGTTTTTT. Its protein is CASSASQGSTNEKLFF.

The V call is TRBV28, the J call TRBJ2-3, with TRBD2 identical over 10 bases. V lost 6 bases to trimming and J lost 9 bases; unmatched junction nucleotides: 12. This CDR3 has 15 amino acids. Germline V gene lookup returns CDR1 MDHEN and CDR2 SYDVKM. Written as DNA, the CDR3 is TGTGCCAGCAGGGCCCCGGGTCTAGCGGGAGAGACGCAGTATTTT. It is translated as CASRAPGLAGETQYF.

This chain uses TRBV9 with TRBJ1-2, with TRBD1 matching 12 bases. Germline trimming cut 3 bases from V and 7 bases from J; bases unmatched to any gene: 13. Germline CDR1 reads SGDLS; CDR2 reads YYNGEE. CDR3 length: 17 amino acids. The CDR3: CASSGSGTGGWGGGYTF. Written as DNA, the CDR3 is TGTGCCAGCAGCGGCTCCGGGACAGGGGGCTGGGGAGGTGGCTACACCTTC.

This clone was detected only a few times. The gene calls are TRBV2 and TRBJ1-1; D gene ambiguous. The CDR3 runs 10 residues. Between the trimmed V and J ends, which lost 2 bases and 7 bases, there was a span of 2 bases. The germline V gene encodes CDR1 SNHLY and CDR2 FYNNEI. CDR3 loop: CASSELEAFF. The CDR3 coding sequence is TGTGCCAGCAGTGAACTTGAAGCTTTCTTT.

This clone has just a few counts. This chain connects TRBV2 to TRBJ1-5; TRBD1 matches 8 bases. Germline CDR1 SNHLY, CDR2 FYNNEI. This CDR3 is 14 amino acids long. Trimming cost V 8 bases and J 6 bases; bases outside gene matches: 9. The CDR3 bases are TGTGCCAGCCAACTAGACAGGGGCTTTCAGCCCCAGCATTTT. Protein: CASQLDRGFQPQHF.

The chain recombines TRBV6-1 with TRBJ1-5; 8 bases are shared with TRBD1. CDR1 is MNHNS and CDR2 is SASEGT in the germline V gene. The CDR3 runs 14 residues. The V gene end was trimmed by 6 bases and the J gene end by 4 bases; junction bases not matched to a gene: 5. This CDR3 is CASRDRVGNQPQHF. The CDR3 coding sequence is TGTGCCAGCAGGGACAGGGTGGGGAATCAGCCCCAGCATTTT.

The chain has TRBV29-1 and TRBJ1-5; a possible D gene is TRBD1 (6 bases). This CDR3 is built from 12 residues. CDR1 is SQVTM, CDR2 ANQGSEA, per germline. V was pared by 0 bases and J by 11 bases, with 11 bases between. The CDR3, as DNA: TGCAGCGTTGAAGATGAGGGGGAATCCCAGCATTTT. This sequence encodes CSVEDEGESQHF.

The chain is built from TRBV29-1 and TRBJ1-1; unclear D gene. Trimming cost V 7 bases and J 4 bases, with 16 bases left between them. The CDR3 length is 13 residues. Germline CDR1 SQVTM, CDR2 ANQGSEA. For the CDR3, the DNA is TGCAGCGGATCCAACCGGGGAGGCACTGAAGCTTTCTTT. It is translated as CSGSNRGGTEAFF.

The chain combines TRBV5-1 with TRBJ1-3; D perhaps matches TRBD1 (6 bases). CDR3 length: 15 amino acids. V dropped 5 bases and J dropped 0 bases, with 12 bases sitting between them. Germline lookup yields CDR1 SGHRS and CDR2 YFSETQ. The CDR3 spells CASSQGQSSGNTIYF. DNA for the CDR3: TGCGCCAGCAGTCAGGGGCAGAGCTCTGGAAACACCATATATTTT. Based on the CDR3 plus reference TRBV5-1 and TRBJ1-3, the full variable domain is KAGVTQTPRYLIKTRGQQVTLSCSPISGHRSVSWYQQTPGQGLQFLFEYFSETQRNKGNFPGRFSGRQFSNSRSEMNVSTLELGDSALYLCASSQGQSSGNTIYFGEGSWLTVV.

In this sample, this clone turned up a few times. The J gene is TRBJ2-1, the V gene TRBV4-1; 8 bases agree with TRBD2. The germline V gene encodes CDR1 MGHRA and CDR2 YSYEKL. This CDR3 is 18 amino acids long. V lost 1 base and J lost 7; bases outside the gene matches: 15. CDR3 sequence (DNA): TGCGCCAGCAGCCAAGTTGACTTAGGGCTAGCGGGCGCTAATGAGCAGTTCTTC. Protein sequence: CASSQVDLGLAGANEQFF.

CDR3 DNA sequence: TGTGCCAGCACTATGACCGGGGACTATGGCTACACCTTC. It translates to CASTMTGDYGYTF. This chain connects TRBV6-5 to TRBJ1-2; D gene unclear. Germline CDR1 MNHEY, CDR2 SVGAGI. Trimming removed 7 bases at V and 3 bases at J, with 12 bases between. This CDR3 is 13 amino acids long.

The chain combines TRBV6-6 with TRBJ1-1, with D unresolved. There are 12 residues in the CDR3. Looked up from germline, CDR1 is MNHNY and CDR2 is SVGAGI (reference sequence). V lost 8 bases to trimming and J lost 3 bases, with 10 bases between them. CDR3 nucleotide sequence: TGTGCCAGCGGCCAGGCGTACACTGAAGCTTTCTTT. Amino acids: CASGQAYTEAFF.

In this sample, this clone turned up once. V and J are TRBV27 and TRBJ1-5; 9 bases fit TRBD1. Trimming at V came to 7 bases and at J to 4 bases, leaving 11 bases not matched to a gene. Germline V gives CDR1 MNHEY, CDR2 SMNVEV (reference sequence). The CDR3 consists of 16 residues. CDR3 in DNA: TGTGCCAGCATGGGATTGGGGACAGGGAGAAATCAGCCCCAGCATTTT. It codes for CASMGLGTGRNQPQHF.

The chain is built from TRBV10-1 and TRBJ2-3; TRBD2 agrees at 10 bases. This CDR3 is built from 18 residues. Germline trimming cut 3 bases from V and 1 base from J; bases unmatched to any gene: 10. Germline V gene data show CDR1 as WNHNN and CDR2 as SYGVQD (reference sequence). The CDR3 region is CASSEVVAGGPGTDTQYF. DNA of the CDR3: TGCGCCAGCAGTGAAGTAGTAGCGGGAGGACCGGGCACAGATACGCAGTATTTT.

In regard to this clone: The same CDR3 is also encoded by other DNA sequences in this sample. The chain couples TRBV19 to TRBJ1-3; D uncertain. CDR1 is LNHDA and CDR2 is SQIVND in the germline V gene (reference sequence). V dropped 6 bases and J dropped 0 bases, with 12 bases sitting between them. This CDR3 is built from 15 residues. The CDR3 region is CASSNSYTSGNTIYF. The CDR3 DNA reads as TGTGCCAGTAGCAATTCCTATACCTCTGGAAACACCATATATTTT.